What follows are 28 T cell receptor beta chains derived from one specimen sequenced in a study of Tregs in tolerant kidney transplant recipients. This table comes from immunoSEQ multiplex PCR, and its TCRdb copy is limited to in-frame clones, with some not included. The sample yields around 70,000 clones, roughly 90% seen once. This material consisted of CD8+ T cells from blood, taken before the transplant. The receptors come from a human donor who received a combined kidney and bone marrow transplant.

The J gene is TRBJ1-6, the V gene TRBV27; possibly TRBD1 for D (6 bases). This CDR3 contains 13 residues. The germline CDR1 and CDR2 sequences are MNHEY and SMNVEV (reference sequence). V was pared by 5 bases and J by 13 bases, with 15 bases between. The CDR3 loop is CASSPGTFGPLHF. CDR3 sequence (DNA): TGTGCCAGCAGTCCAGGGACATTCGGTCCCCTCCACTTT.

The V call is TRBV5-6, the J call TRBJ1-5, with TRBD1 identical over 10 bases. With V trimmed by 0 bases and J by 7 bases, 7 bases remained unmatched. Germline CDR1 SGHDT, CDR2 YYEEEE. The CDR3 is 16 residues long. CDR3 sequence reads: CASSLAGTGVGQPQHF. In nucleotides, the CDR3 is TGTGCCAGCAGCTTGGCCGGGACAGGGGTAGGCCAGCCCCAGCATTTT.

This sequence joins TRBV12-2 and TRBJ2-1; the DNA was not used to check the table's D call, TRBD1. TRBV12-2 is flagged as a pseudogene. The CDR3 is 15 residues long. CDR3 protein: CASRSLPGRGNEQFF. CDR3 DNA sequence: TGTGCAAGTCGCTCCCTTCCGGGTAGGGGCAATGAGCAGTTCTTC.

The V and J genes are TRBV7-6 and TRBJ2-1; D is unclear. CDR3 size: 12 residues. V lost 1 base, J lost 6 bases, and 4 bases lay in between. The V gene's germline CDR1 is SGHVS and CDR2 FNYEAQ. The CDR3 is CASSLGLNEQFF. The CDR3 nucleotides are TGTGCCAGCAGCTTAGGGCTCAATGAGCAGTTCTTC.

DNA of the CDR3: TGCGCCAGCAGCCCAGGAGGCTGGACTGGCTACACCTTC. Amino acid sequence: CASSPGGWTGYTF. The chain is built from TRBV4-3 and TRBJ1-2; no clear D gene. The germline gives CDR1 LGHNA, CDR2 YSLEER. Trimming removed 4 bases from V and 7 bases from J, with 13 bases in between. The CDR3 is 13 amino acids.

The rearrangement joins TRBV5-1 to TRBJ2-3; 8 bases align to TRBD2. The germline CDR1 and CDR2 sequences are SGHRS and YFSETQ. This CDR3 is 17 amino acids long. The J segment lost 9 bases and the V segment lost 0 bases, leaving 15 bases of the junction unmatched. CDR3 nucleotides: TGCGCCAGCAGCTTGGAGGGTAGCGGGGTGCCGGTGTACACGCAGTATTTT. It yields the protein CASSLEGSGVPVYTQYF.

The V gene is TRBV7-9, the J gene TRBJ2-7; unclear D gene. This CDR3 is 14 amino acids long. Trimming shortened V by 1 base and J by 2 bases, and 9 bases separated the two germline ends. From germline, CDR1 is SEHNR and CDR2 FQNEAQ (reference sequence). This CDR3 is CASSLVTQAYEQYF. DNA for the CDR3: TGTGCCAGCAGCTTAGTAACGCAGGCCTACGAGCAGTACTTC.

V gene TRBV12-5 combines with J gene TRBJ1-5; D unresolved. The germline V and J ends were trimmed by 0 bases and 6 bases, with 9 bases remaining between them. CDR1 and CDR2 from the germline V gene are LGHNT and FRNRAP. CDR3 size: 14 residues. This chain's CDR3 is CASGLVGGPQPQHF. For the CDR3, the DNA is TGTGCTAGTGGTTTGGTGGGAGGGCCTCAGCCCCAGCATTTT.

The V call is TRBV9, the J call TRBJ2-1, with D possibly TRBD2 on 5 matching bases. Trimming removed 1 base from V and 7 bases from J, with 18 bases in between. Germline lookup yields CDR1 SGDLS and CDR2 YYNGEE. There are 16 residues in the CDR3. CDR3 in DNA: TGTGCCAGCAGCGTACTAACGGGGATTTCCAGGAATGAGCAGTTCTTC. It yields the protein CASSVLTGISRNEQFF.

The gene calls are TRBV30 and TRBJ1-2, with a weak D call TRBD1 (6 bases). CDR1 and CDR2 from the germline V gene are GTSNPN and SVGIG (reference sequence). The CDR3 runs to 13 residues. V was pared by 3 bases and J by 5 bases, with 13 bases between. CDR3 nucleotides: TGTGCCTGGAGCTGGACAGTAACTTATGGCTACACCTTC. Protein: CAWSWTVTYGYTF. Supplemented by reference TRBV30 and TRBJ1-2, the full variable domain reads SQTIHQWPATLVQPVGSPLSLECTVEGTSNPNLYWYRQAAGRGLQLLFYSVGIGQISSEVPQNLSASRPQDRQFILSSKKLLLSDSGFYLCAWSWTVTYGYTFGSGTRLTVV.

The chain carries TRBV5-4 and TRBJ2-5; D may be TRBD1 (6 bases). CDR1 and CDR2 from the germline V gene are SGHNT and YYREEE (reference sequence). The CDR3 loop spans 15 amino acids. V gave up 1 base and J gave up 0 bases, with 10 bases separating them. The CDR3: CASSLPGADQETQYF. The CDR3 nucleotides are TGTGCCAGCAGCTTGCCAGGGGCGGACCAAGAGACCCAGTACTTC.

The J gene is TRBJ2-5, the V gene TRBV9; 11 positions agree with TRBD1. The J call is in doubt because the DNA end fits TRBJ2-7 better. CDR1 and CDR2 (germline): SGDLS, YYNGEE. The CDR3 extends over 17 amino acids. The CDR3 sequence: CASSVTGQGANSYEQYF. The CDR3 DNA reads as TGTGCCAGCAGCGTTACAGGACAGGGGGCAAACTCCTACGAGCAGTACTTC.

V gene TRBV9 combines with J gene TRBJ2-7; TRBD2 is a possible D gene (5 bases). Trimming removed 3 bases from V and 0 bases from J, with 13 bases in between. The CDR3 covers 15 residues. Germline lookup yields CDR1 SGDLS and CDR2 YYNGEE. CDR3 DNA sequence: TGTGCCAGCAGCGACGGGAACGGAGTCTCCTACGAGCAGTACTTC. This sequence encodes CASSDGNGVSYEQYF.

The chain carries TRBV19 and TRBJ1-2; D not resolved. Germline V lookup: CDR1 LNHDA, CDR2 SQIVND (reference sequence). The CDR3 has 15 residues. Trimming took off 1 base at V and 8 bases at J, with 17 bases between the two ends. For the CDR3, the DNA is TGTGCCAGTAGTATAGCGGCAGACTTCTCTGAGGGCTACACCTTC. It translates to CASSIAADFSEGYTF.

The rearrangement uses TRBV27 and TRBJ1-5; the D is unclear. The V gene lost 6 bases and the J gene lost 1 base, with 10 bases spanning the gap. From germline, CDR1 is MNHEY and CDR2 SMNVEV (reference sequence). The CDR3 has 14 residues. The CDR3 bases are TGTGCCAGCAGAATTTACGGGAGCAATCAGCCCCAGCATTTT. It yields the protein CASRIYGSNQPQHF.

J is TRBJ2-7 and V is TRBV5-1, with TRBD1 matching over 9 bases. With 7 bases clipped from V and 3 bases from J, the junction kept 8 bases outside the gene matches. Germline CDR1 and CDR2: SGHRS and YFSETQ. There are 14 residues in the CDR3. The CDR3 DNA reads TGCGCCAGCGGCCCCGGGACAGGGATCTACGAGCAGTACTTC. It yields the protein CASGPGTGIYEQYF.

The chain is built from TRBV28 and TRBJ2-7; tentatively, D is TRBD1 (5 bases). Trimming shortened V by 2 bases and J by 2 bases, and 19 bases separated the two germline ends. Germline V gives CDR1 MDHEN, CDR2 SYDVKM. The CDR3 is made up of 17 amino acids. DNA for the CDR3: TGTGCCAGCAGTTTACCCCACCGACAGCGAAATCCCTACGAGCAGTACTTC. It encodes CASSLPHRQRNPYEQYF.

V is TRBV4-1 and J is TRBJ2-2, with 10 bases that match TRBD2. Germline trimming cut 0 bases from V and 4 bases from J; bases unmatched to any gene: 5. The germline gives CDR1 MGHRA, CDR2 YSYEKL. The CDR3 is 17 residues long. DNA of the CDR3: TGCGCCAGCAGCCAAGATCAACTAGCGGGGTCCACCGGGGAGCTGTTTTTT. Amino acids: CASSQDQLAGSTGELFF.

The chain has TRBV7-9 and TRBJ1-6; weak D call: TRBD1 (6 bases). Trimming took off 4 bases at V and 7 bases at J, with 11 bases between the two ends. The CDR3 has 14 residues. Per germline, CDR1 SEHNR and CDR2 FQNEAQ (reference sequence). CDR3 protein: CASSSGQGNSPLHF. The CDR3 nucleotides read TGTGCCAGCAGCTCGGGGCAGGGGAATTCACCCCTCCACTTT.

This clone was counted a single time. V usage is TRBV27 and J usage is TRBJ2-7, with TRBD2 as a possible D gene (6 bases). Germline CDR1 and CDR2: MNHEY and SMNVEV (reference sequence). V dropped 2 bases and J dropped 1 base, with 6 bases sitting between them. The CDR3 runs to 13 residues. In nucleotides, the CDR3 is TGTGCCAGCAGTTTAGCGGGGTCCTACGAGCAGTACTTC. It translates to CASSLAGSYEQYF.

V and J are TRBV19 and TRBJ1-4; the match to TRBD1 covers 10 bases. Germline assignment: CDR1 LNHDA and CDR2 SQIVND (reference sequence). V lost 5 bases and J lost 7; bases outside the gene matches: 10. The CDR3 runs to 16 residues. CDR3 region: CASSPHPGQGVEKLFF. DNA of the CDR3: TGTGCCAGTAGTCCCCACCCCGGACAGGGGGTTGAAAAACTGTTTTTT. The full variable domain, its missing parts supplied by reference TRBV19 and TRBJ1-4, is DGGITQSPKYLFRKEGQNVTLSCEQNLNHDAMYWYRQDPGQGLRLIYYSQIVNDFQKGDIAEGYSVSREKKESFPLTVTSAQKNPTAFYLCASSPHPGQGVEKLFFGSGTQLSVL.

The CDR3 nucleotides are TGCGCCAGCAGCCACTACAAACTAGCGGGGGGGGCTTCGTCAGAGACCCAGTACTTC. Protein product: CASSHYKLAGGASSETQYF. The J gene is TRBJ2-5, the V gene TRBV4-1, with 13 bases lining up with TRBD2. The V and J ends lost 3 bases and 4 bases, in that order; junction bases with no gene match: 14. The length of the CDR3 is 19 residues. Germline V CDR1 and CDR2: MGHRA, YSYEKL.

V gene TRBV5-1 combines with J gene TRBJ1-3; a weak D match, TRBD1 (6 bases). The CDR3 has 15 amino acids. Trimming left V 1 base short and J 2 bases short, with 10 bases between. Germline CDR1 and CDR2: SGHRS and YFSETQ. This CDR3 is CASSLWGGPGNTIYF. As DNA, the CDR3 is TGCGCCAGCAGCTTGTGGGGGGGCCCTGGAAACACCATATATTTT.

The chain combines TRBV13 with TRBJ2-1, with 9 nucleotides matching TRBD2. CDR3 length: 17 residues. V shed 6 bases, J shed 2 bases, and the junction held 11 bases outside the gene matches. CDR1 and CDR2 (germline): PRHDT, FYEKMQ (reference sequence). The CDR3 sequence is CASSPGRAGGPYNEQFF. CDR3 nucleotide sequence: TGTGCCAGCAGTCCCGGGAGGGCGGGAGGGCCCTACAATGAGCAGTTCTTC.

The gene calls are TRBV7-9 and TRBJ2-7, with 9 nucleotides matching TRBD1. The germline V gene has CDR1 SEHNR and CDR2 FQNEAQ (reference sequence). This CDR3 comprises 14 residues. V shed 4 bases and J 6 bases; nucleotides not matched to a gene: 7. In nucleotides, the CDR3 is TGTGCCAGCAGCTCTCCGGGACAGGGTTCCGAGCAGTACTTC. This gives the protein CASSSPGQGSEQYF.

The gene calls are TRBV28 and TRBJ2-7, with D possibly matching TRBD2 (6 bases). V gave up 5 bases and J gave up 2 bases, with 22 bases separating them. CDR1 MDHEN and CDR2 SYDVKM come from the germline V gene. The CDR3 is made up of 17 amino acids. The CDR3 loop reads CASSPIRGLAGTYEQYF. CDR3 bases: TGTGCCAGCAGTCCTATCCGGGGTTTGGCGGGGACCTACGAGCAGTACTTC.

This chain links TRBV4-2 with TRBJ2-3; no definite D call. Trimming shortened V by 1 base and J by 0 bases, and 14 bases separated the two germline ends. Germline lookup yields CDR1 LGHNA and CDR2 YNFKEQ. The CDR3 runs to 17 residues. CDR3 nucleotides: TGTGCCAGCAGCCAAGCCCCCGCGGCAGCTAGCACAGATACGCAGTATTTT. It is translated as CASSQAPAAASTDTQYF.

The rearrangement links TRBV10-2 to TRBJ1-3, with unresolved D. CDR1 is WSHSY, CDR2 SAAADI, per germline. The length of the CDR3 is 16 residues. Trimming shortened V by 2 bases and J by 4 bases, and 15 bases separated the two germline ends. Here the CDR3 reads CASSERSRGSGNTIYF. In nucleotides, the CDR3 is TGCGCCAGCAGTGAGCGGTCTAGAGGGTCCGGAAACACCATATATTTT.